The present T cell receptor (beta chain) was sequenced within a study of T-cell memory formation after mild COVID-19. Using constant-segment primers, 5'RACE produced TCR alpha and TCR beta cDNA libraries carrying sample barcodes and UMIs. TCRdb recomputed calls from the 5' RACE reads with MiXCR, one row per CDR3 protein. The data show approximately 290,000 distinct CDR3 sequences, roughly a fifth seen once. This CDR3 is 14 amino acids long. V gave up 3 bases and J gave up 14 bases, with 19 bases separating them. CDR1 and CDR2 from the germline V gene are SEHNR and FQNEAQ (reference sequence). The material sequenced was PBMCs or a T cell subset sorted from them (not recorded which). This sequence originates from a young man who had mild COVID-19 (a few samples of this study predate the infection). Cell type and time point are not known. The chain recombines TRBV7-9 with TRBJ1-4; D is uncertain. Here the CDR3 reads CASSFHSDESLLFF. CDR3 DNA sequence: TGTGCCAGCAGCTTTCACAGCGACGAAAGTCTTCTGTTTTTT.